The next 10 T cell receptor beta chains were all read from a single sample in a study of post-analysis software for immune sequencing data. TCR beta cDNA libraries had unique molecular identifiers. TCRdb itself ran the PCR reads through MiXCR, one entry per CDR3 protein. The sample holds more than 350,000 distinct CDR3 sequences, 39% seen once. No antigen is known for these receptors. Study-wide results and caveats: Five TRBV segments, TRBV5-6, TRBV5-1 and TRBV20-1 among them, were found more frequent in patients than controls.

Sample: blood. These receptors were taken from a girl aged 2-10 years with multiple sclerosis.

The J gene is TRBJ2-2, the V gene TRBV15; D ambiguous. The CDR3 has 15 amino acids. From germline, CDR1 is LNHNV and CDR2 YYDKDF (reference sequence). Deletions cut 2 bases from V and 2 bases from J, with 9 bases between. The CDR3 coding sequence is TGTGCCACCAGCAGATTACAGATAAACACCGGGGAGCTGTTTTTT. Translated: CATSRLQINTGELFF. Together with reference TRBV15 and TRBJ2-2, the CDR3 gives the full variable domain: DAMVIQNPRYQVTQFGKPVTLSCSQTLNHNVMYWYQQKSSQAPKLLFHYYDKDFNNEADTPDNFQSRRPNTSFCFLDIRSPGLGDTAMYLCATSRLQINTGELFFGEGSRLTVL.

V is TRBV24-1 and J is TRBJ2-5, with D possibly matching TRBD1 (6 bases). Germline CDR1 KGHDR, CDR2 SFDVKD. Trimming took off 7 bases at V and 4 bases at J, with 15 bases between the two ends. This CDR3 has 14 residues. DNA of the CDR3: TGTGCCACCAGAGGGGGAATCGGTTCAGAGACCCAGTACTTC. It is translated as CATRGGIGSETQYF.

This clonotype was seen only a few times. The chain uses TRBV4-2 and TRBJ2-3; 8 bases are a match to TRBD2. Per germline, CDR1 LGHNA and CDR2 YNFKEQ. The CDR3 contains 16 residues. V lost 3 bases to trimming and J lost 4 bases; unmatched junction nucleotides: 9. The CDR3 loop is CASSQSAGGAADTQYF. The CDR3 DNA reads as TGTGCCAGCAGCCAGTCCGCCGGGGGGGCCGCAGATACGCAGTATTTT.

This clonotype was observed a few times. The chain joins TRBV7-3 to TRBJ1-1; weak D call: TRBD1 (5 bases). V lost 4 bases to trimming and J lost 9 bases, with 21 bases between them. Germline V lookup: CDR1 SGHTA, CDR2 FQGTGA. The CDR3 loop spans 15 amino acids. The CDR3: CASSYSRAVGGKAFF. The DNA for the CDR3 is TGTGCCAGCAGCTACTCTAGGGCGGTGGGGGGGAAAGCTTTCTTT.

The CDR3: CASGRDRVYEQYF. The CDR3 region has the DNA TGTGCCAGTGGTAGGGACAGGGTCTACGAGCAGTACTTC. The rearrangement uses TRBV2 and TRBJ2-7; 9 bases match TRBD1. Germline CDR1 and CDR2: SNHLY and FYNNEI. The CDR3 spans 13 residues. With V trimmed by 9 bases and J by 3 bases, 6 bases remained unmatched.

The V gene is TRBV4-1, the J gene TRBJ2-1, with unresolved D. V lost 0 bases, J lost 3 bases, and 6 bases lay in between. This CDR3 spans 14 amino acids. Germline V gives CDR1 MGHRA, CDR2 YSYEKL. CDR3 sequence (DNA): TGCGCCAGCAGCCAAGAAGGGAACTACAATGAGCAGTTCTTC. Its translation is CASSQEGNYNEQFF.

The rearrangement joins TRBV12-3 or TRBV12-4 to TRBJ2-5; 11 bases line up with TRBD2. The CDR3 covers 15 residues. V shed 6 bases and J 7 bases; nucleotides not matched to a gene: 10. The CDR3 region is CASSLLTSGDGTQYF. DNA of the CDR3: TGTGCCAGCAGCCTATTGACTAGCGGGGACGGGACCCAGTACTTC.

The chain carries TRBV21-1 and TRBJ2-7; the D call in the table, TRBD2, was not verified against the DNA. TRBV21-1 is a recognized pseudogene. The CDR3 is 19 amino acids. DNA of the CDR3: TGTGCCAGCAGCTTGTCGGGGACTAGCGGGAGGGTTGAGGGCTACGAGCAGTACTTC. Protein sequence: CASSLSGTSGRVEGYEQYF.

The table lists this clonotype with a few counts. This chain connects TRBV7-2 to TRBJ2-1; possibly TRBD1 or TRBD2 for D (6 bases each). This CDR3 is 15 amino acids long. The germline gives CDR1 SGHTA, CDR2 FQGNSA. Trimming removed 6 bases from V and 7 bases from J, with 19 bases in between. The CDR3 nucleotides read TGTGCCAGCAGTGAGAAGGGGGAGGTGTGGAATGAGCAGTTCTTC. It specifies CASSEKGEVWNEQFF.

The table lists this clonotype with a count of one. This chain connects TRBV5-1 to TRBJ2-1; TRBD1 matches 9 bases. The CDR3 length is 14 residues. From germline, CDR1 is SGHRS and CDR2 YFSETQ. Trimming removed 4 bases from V and 6 bases from J; junction bases left unmatched: 5. CDR3 nucleotide sequence: TGCGCCAGCAGCGAGGGACAGGGAAGCAATGAGCAGTTCTTC. Amino acid sequence: CASSEGQGSNEQFF.